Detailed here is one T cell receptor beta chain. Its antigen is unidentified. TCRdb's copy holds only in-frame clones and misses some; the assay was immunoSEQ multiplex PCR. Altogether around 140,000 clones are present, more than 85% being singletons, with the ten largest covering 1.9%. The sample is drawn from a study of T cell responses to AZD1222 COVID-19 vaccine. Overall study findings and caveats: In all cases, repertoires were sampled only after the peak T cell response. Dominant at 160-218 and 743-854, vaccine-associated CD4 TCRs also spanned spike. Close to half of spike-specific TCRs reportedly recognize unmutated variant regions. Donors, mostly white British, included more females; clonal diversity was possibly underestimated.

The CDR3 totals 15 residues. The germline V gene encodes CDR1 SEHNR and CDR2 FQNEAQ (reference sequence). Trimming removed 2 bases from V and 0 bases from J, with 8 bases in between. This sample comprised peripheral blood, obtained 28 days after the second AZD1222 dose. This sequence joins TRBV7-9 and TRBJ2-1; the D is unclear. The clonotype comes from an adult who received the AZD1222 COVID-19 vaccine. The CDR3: CASSLPPSSYNEQFF. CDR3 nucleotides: TGTGCCAGCAGCTTACCGCCGAGCTCCTACAATGAGCAGTTCTTC.